These 29 T cell receptor beta chains came from one sample sequenced in a study of CD8+ T cells in alopecia areata. RNA was isolated and reverse transcribed to cDNA, the sequencing template. Produced via immunoSEQ multiplex PCR; TCRdb's table is partial and in-frame only. The sample has 250,000 to 300,000 clones; roughly 64% are singletons. Stated treatment: oral pan-JAK inhibitor, 5-10 mg twice daily. Sequencing used CD4+ T cells sorted from blood, obtained at week 24, from a patient treated with tofacitinib. The receptors originated from a human donor with alopecia areata.

This clone was observed a handful of times. The junction and the germline gene differ at one end; a read error may be behind it. The chain employs TRBV30 and TRBJ1-2, with TRBD1 as a possible D gene (6 bases). The CDR3 length is 14 residues. Germline V gene lookup returns CDR1 GTSNPN and CDR2 SVGIG (reference sequence). CDR3 coding DNA: TGTGCCTGGAGTGCCCCCCAATTAGCAGGGGTGTGGTCCTTC. Protein: CAWSAPQLAGVWSF.

This sequence joins TRBV7-2 and TRBJ2-7, with 13 bases identical to TRBD2. The J segment lost 2 bases and the V segment lost 5 bases, leaving 6 bases of the junction unmatched. The CDR3 contains 16 residues. Looked up from germline, CDR1 is SGHTA and CDR2 is FQGNSA. The CDR3 region has the DNA TGTGCCAGCAGCCGAGGACTAGCGGGGGTCACCTACGAGCAGTACTTC. Residues: CASSRGLAGVTYEQYF.

The chain recombines TRBV6-6 with TRBJ2-3; 8 positions agree with TRBD1. J lost 3 bases, V lost 7 bases, and 3 bases had no gene match. The CDR3 has 13 amino acids. The germline CDR1 and CDR2 sequences are MNHNY and SVGAGI (reference sequence). This CDR3 reads CASTTGGTDTQYF. The CDR3 region has the DNA TGTGCCAGCACAACAGGGGGGACAGATACGCAGTATTTT.

The gene calls are TRBV2 and TRBJ2-7; D might be TRBD1 (5 bases). Germline CDR1 reads SNHLY; CDR2 reads FYNNEI. V was shortened by 6 bases and J by 2 bases, with 8 bases between the two germline ends. The length of the CDR3 is 12 residues. Here the CDR3 DNA reads TGTGCCAGCAGCGCGGACACCTACGAGCAGTACTTC. It specifies CASSADTYEQYF.

The rearrangement joins TRBV7-2 to TRBJ2-7; D is ambiguous. The CDR3 runs to 11 residues. Germline CDR1 SGHTA, CDR2 FQGNSA. V lost 6 bases and J 3 bases, leaving 6 bases between the germline ends. CDR3 coding DNA: TGTGCCAGCAGTAATGTCTACGAGCAGTACTTC. This encodes CASSNVYEQYF.

This chain joins TRBV30 and TRBJ1-4; D gene ambiguous. V dropped 6 bases and J dropped 6 bases, with 8 bases sitting between them. The CDR3 has 11 residues. Germline loops: CDR1 GTSNPN, CDR2 SVGIG (reference sequence). The CDR3 nucleotides are TGTGCCTGTAAGAGCTATGAAAAACTGTTTTTT. Amino acid sequence: CACKSYEKLFF.

This CDR3 reads CASSQTSGGSWNEQFF. The CDR3 bases are TGCGCCAGCAGCCAAACGTCAGGGGGCTCTTGGAATGAGCAGTTCTTC. The chain combines TRBV4-3 with TRBJ2-1; 8 positions agree with TRBD1. Germline V gene data show CDR1 as LGHNA and CDR2 as YSLEER. This CDR3 is built from 16 residues. V dropped 2 bases and J dropped 7; count of bases not matched to a gene: 10.

The chain combines TRBV6-5 with TRBJ2-7, with D unresolved. Germline-derived CDR1 and CDR2 are MNHEY and SVGAGI. Trimming removed 0 bases at V and 3 bases at J, with 12 bases between. This CDR3 comprises 15 residues. Here the CDR3 reads CASSYSASPGYEQYF. The CDR3 nucleotides read TGTGCCAGCAGTTACTCGGCCAGCCCAGGCTACGAGCAGTACTTC.

As DNA, the CDR3 is TGTGCCAGCAGCGTAGCCCCTAACGGGGGGGCCAATGAGCAGTTCTTC. Protein product: CASSVAPNGGANEQFF. This chain links TRBV9 with TRBJ2-1; 8 nucleotides line up with TRBD2. Germline CDR1 SGDLS, CDR2 YYNGEE. The CDR3 sequence is 16 residues long. After removal of 0 bases from V and 6 bases from J, the junction contained 8 bases not matched to a gene. Based on the CDR3 plus reference TRBV9 and TRBJ2-1, the full variable domain is DSGVTQTPKHLITATGQRVTLRCSPRSGDLSVYWYQQSLDQGLQFLIQYYNGEERAKGNILERFSAQQFPDLHSELNLSSLELGDSALYFCASSVAPNGGANEQFFGPGTRLTVL.

This rearrangement joins TRBV5-4 to TRBJ2-5; 9 nucleotides match TRBD1. J was trimmed by 4 bases and V by 5 bases; bases with no gene match: 9. The germline V gene encodes CDR1 SGHNT and CDR2 YYREEE (reference sequence). The CDR3 contains 15 residues. The CDR3 DNA follows: TGTGCCAGCAGTTCCCGGGACAGGGTAGGAGAGACCCAGTACTTC. Translation gives CASSSRDRVGETQYF.

The rearrangement uses TRBV30 and TRBJ2-7; a weak D match, TRBD2 (5 bases). The length of the CDR3 is 14 residues. CDR1 and CDR2 from the germline V gene are GTSNPN and SVGIG (reference sequence). The V end was cut by 8 bases, the J end by 4 bases, with 21 bases between. CDR3 sequence reads: CAGVSGYTWYEQYF. The DNA for the CDR3 is TGTGCCGGGGTCAGCGGCTATACTTGGTACGAGCAGTACTTC.

CDR3 coding DNA: TGTGCCAGCACCTATCGACAGATGAAGAACACTGAAGCTTTCTTT. Its protein is CASTYRQMKNTEAFF. The rearrangement joins TRBV2 to TRBJ1-1; a possible D gene is TRBD1 (5 bases). V lost 7 bases, J lost 1 base, and 16 bases lay in between. Germline CDR1 reads SNHLY; CDR2 reads FYNNEI. CDR3 length: 15 residues.

This chain connects TRBV29-1 to TRBJ1-5; D remains unclear. Trimming removed 6 bases at V and 5 bases at J, with 14 bases between. The CDR3 is made up of 13 amino acids. From germline, CDR1 is SQVTM and CDR2 ANQGSEA. CDR3 nucleotides: TGCAGCGTGAGAGTCCGAGCGGATCAGCCCCAGCATTTT. Its protein is CSVRVRADQPQHF. The full variable domain, completed using reference TRBV29-1 and TRBJ1-5, is SAVISQKPSRDICQRGTSLTIQCQVDSQVTMMFWYRQQPGQSLTLIATANQGSEATYESGFVIDKFPISRPNLTFSTLTVSNMSPEDSSIYLCSVRVRADQPQHFGDGTRLSIL.

The V and J genes are TRBV6-5 and TRBJ2-7; D ambiguous. Looked up from germline, CDR1 is MNHEY and CDR2 is SVGAGI. With 0 bases removed from V and 3 bases from J, the gap between germline ends came to 9 bases. This CDR3 is built from 14 residues. Written as DNA, the CDR3 is TGTGCCAGCAGTTACTCGTATAACGGCTACGAGCAGTACTTC. This encodes CASSYSYNGYEQYF.

This chain joins TRBV19 and TRBJ2-3; TRBD1 aligns across 9 bases. V was pared by 5 bases and J by 6 bases, with 12 bases of the junction left unmatched. CDR3 length: 16 amino acids. Germline assignment: CDR1 LNHDA and CDR2 SQIVND (reference sequence). CDR3 region: CASSPSRDRERDTQYF. The CDR3 DNA sequence: TGTGCCAGTAGTCCCTCGAGGGACAGGGAGAGGGATACGCAGTATTTT.

The chain has TRBV30 and TRBJ2-7; D possibly corresponds to TRBD2 (5 bases). Between the trimmed V and J ends, which lost 5 bases and 6 bases, there was a span of 14 bases. Germline V gene data show CDR1 as GTSNPN and CDR2 as SVGIG (reference sequence). The CDR3 is 12 amino acids. The DNA for the CDR3 is TGTGCCTGGGGAAGGACGGGAATCGAGCAGTACTTC. Translating gives CAWGRTGIEQYF.

The chain recombines TRBV29-1 with TRBJ1-3; 7 nucleotides agree with TRBD1. The V gene's germline CDR1 is SQVTM and CDR2 ANQGSEA. The CDR3 extends over 12 amino acids. Trimming at V came to 5 bases and at J to 4 bases, leaving 2 bases not matched to a gene. Here the CDR3 reads CSVRGQGNTIYF. The CDR3, as DNA: TGCAGCGTTCGGGGACAGGGAAACACCATATATTTT.

V usage is TRBV13 and J usage is TRBJ1-2; tentatively, D is TRBD1 (6 bases). CDR1 is PRHDT, CDR2 FYEKMQ, per germline (reference sequence). CDR3 size: 15 residues. The V end was cut by 5 bases, the J end by 4 bases, with 17 bases between. CDR3 sequence: CASSPPGQGTYGYTF. CDR3 sequence (DNA): TGTGCCAGCAGCCCTCCAGGGCAGGGGACCTATGGCTACACCTTC.

This clone was seen at least ten times. This chain connects TRBV7-2 to TRBJ1-2; the D is unclear. V lost 5 bases, J lost 6 bases, and 16 bases lay in between. The CDR3 is made up of 14 amino acids. The germline gives CDR1 SGHTA, CDR2 FQGNSA. The CDR3 DNA reads as TGTGCCAGCAGCCCGACCGGGCCCCGGAATGGCTACACCTTC. Its translation: CASSPTGPRNGYTF.

The chain recombines TRBV15 with TRBJ2-7; D gene ambiguous. This CDR3 region has 15 residues. The germline CDR1 and CDR2 sequences are LNHNV and YYDKDF (reference sequence). The ends were cut back, 0 bases at V and 0 bases at J, with 9 bases in the middle. DNA of the CDR3: TGTGCCACCAGCAGAGATGTCCAGGCCTCCTACGAGCAGTACTTC. It yields the protein CATSRDVQASYEQYF.

For this clone: This same CDR3 is encoded by further DNA sequences in the sample. The V and J genes are TRBV5-1 and TRBJ2-3; the match to TRBD2 covers 12 bases. This CDR3 is 15 amino acids long. Germline CDR1 is SGHRS and CDR2 is YFSETQ. Trimming removed 0 bases from V and 6 bases from J; junction bases left unmatched: 2. The CDR3 DNA follows: TGCGCCAGCAGCTTGGGACTAGCGGGGGCCGATACGCAGTATTTT. This translates into CASSLGLAGADTQYF.

Worth noting for this clone: The same CDR3 is also encoded by other DNA sequences in this sample. This chain connects TRBV30 to TRBJ1-5; D ambiguous. Germline CDR1 is GTSNPN and CDR2 is SVGIG (reference sequence). The CDR3 has 14 residues. With 0 bases removed from V and 1 base from J, the gap between germline ends came to 7 bases. CDR3 bases: TGTGCCTGGAGTGTAACCGGGAGCAATCAGCCCCAGCATTTT. Amino acids: CAWSVTGSNQPQHF.

This chain connects TRBV9 to TRBJ2-7, with unresolved D. V lost 4 bases, J lost 0 bases, and 20 bases lay in between. Germline V gene lookup returns CDR1 SGDLS and CDR2 YYNGEE. This CDR3 is 17 amino acids long. Written as DNA, the CDR3 is TGTGCCAGCAGCTTCCTCTGGGATGCCGCTTGCTCCTACGAGCAGTACTTC. It codes for CASSFLWDAACSYEQYF.

This sequence joins TRBV30 and TRBJ2-5; D call uncertain. Germline CDR1 and CDR2: GTSNPN and SVGIG (reference sequence). This CDR3 contains 13 residues. Deletions cut 1 base from V and 5 bases from J, with 11 bases between. The CDR3 region is CAWSGGPIETQYF. The CDR3 DNA follows: TGTGCCTGGAGTGGTGGGCCGATTGAGACCCAGTACTTC.

This chain connects TRBV5-1 to TRBJ1-2; D is unresolved. The CDR3 runs to 14 residues. CDR1 is SGHRS and CDR2 is YFSETQ in the germline V gene. The V end was cut by 2 bases, the J end by 6 bases, with 14 bases between. CDR3 loop: CASSFSQTPHGYTF. The CDR3 coding sequence is TGCGCCAGCAGCTTCAGCCAGACGCCCCATGGCTACACCTTC. The complete variable domain, with remaining parts taken from reference TRBV5-1 and TRBJ1-2, reads KAGVTQTPRYLIKTRGQQVTLSCSPISGHRSVSWYQQTPGQGLQFLFEYFSETQRNKGNFPGRFSGRQFSNSRSEMNVSTLELGDSALYLCASSFSQTPHGYTFGSGTRLTVV.

The chain has TRBV19 and TRBJ1-2; D not certain. V was pared by 8 bases and J by 4 bases, with 20 bases between. Germline CDR1 is LNHDA and CDR2 is SQIVND (reference sequence). This CDR3 spans 15 amino acids. CDR3 sequence: CASARELGEAYGYTF. In DNA, the CDR3 is TGTGCCAGTGCCAGAGAACTTGGAGAGGCCTATGGCTACACCTTC.

J is TRBJ1-2 and V is TRBV30; D remains unclear. The V gene's germline CDR1 is GTSNPN and CDR2 SVGIG (reference sequence). The ends were cut back, 0 bases at V and 4 bases at J, with 9 bases in the middle. The CDR3 is 13 residues long. CDR3 sequence (DNA): TGTGCCTGGAGTGTTTTTGGAGGCTATGGCTACACCTTC. Protein product: CAWSVFGGYGYTF.

The genes are TRBV29-1 and TRBJ1-5; 11 bases align to TRBD1. Germline V CDR1 and CDR2: SQVTM, ANQGSEA. The CDR3 covers 14 residues. Losses at the gene ends were 6 bases for V and 5 bases for J; bases not matched to a gene: 6. The CDR3 sequence: CSVAAGQGDQPQHF. The CDR3, as DNA: TGCAGCGTCGCCGCGGGACAGGGGGATCAGCCCCAGCATTTT.

The chain joins TRBV30 to TRBJ2-2; D remains ambiguous. CDR3 size: 13 residues. The germline CDR1 and CDR2 sequences are GTSNPN and SVGIG (reference sequence). V was shortened by 0 bases and J by 5 bases, with 7 bases between the two germline ends. Written as DNA, the CDR3 is TGTGCCTGGAGTGTACTGGAAACCGGGGAGCTGTTTTTT. Amino acid sequence: CAWSVLETGELFF.